Listed below are T cell receptor beta chains from one sample, sequenced in a study of blood T cell repertoires in COVID-19. The method was immunoSEQ multiplex PCR; TCRdb's version includes in-frame clones alone and lacks a portion of them. In the table there are 310,000 or so clones, around nine tenths of which are singletons. Material: peripheral blood. All receptors come from a man in his sixties or seventies with acute or convalescent COVID-19. Each CDR3 is given with its conserved first and last residue. A D gene is named only where the DNA matches it firmly. Size tells how often a clone was seen (once, few, many) or the class of an expanded clone, and some rows leave it out.

clone size,V gene,CDR3 length,J gene,D gene,CDR3 protein,CDR3 DNA
-,TRBV16,17,TRBJ1-5,-,CASSQSPRWVGNQPQHF,TGTGCCAGCAGCCAAAGTCCCAGGTGGGTAGGCAATCAGCCCCAGCATTTT
-,TRBV4-3,16,TRBJ2-2,-,CASSQEAGIGTGELFF,TGCGCCAGCAGCCAAGAAGCAGGGATAGGGACCGGGGAGCTGTTTTTT
once,TRBV19,15,TRBJ2-2,TRBD1,CASSRSGQTTGELFF,TGTGCCAGTAGTAGGTCGGGACAGACCACCGGGGAGCTGTTTTTT
-,TRBV11-2,16,TRBJ2-2,TRBD1,CASSFQGARNTGELFF,TGTGCCAGCAGCTTCCAGGGGGCGCGGAACACCGGGGAGCTGTTTTTT
-,TRBV6-5,13,TRBJ1-5,-,CASSYTDIQPQHF,TGTGCCAGCAGTTACACGGACATTCAGCCCCAGCATTTT
-,TRBV20-1,14,TRBJ1-1,-,CSASSVSGDTEAFF,TGCAGTGCTAGTAGCGTCTCGGGGGACACTGAAGCTTTCTTT
-,TRBV4-2,13,TRBJ1-5,-,CASSQERNQPQHF,TGTGCCAGCAGCCAAGAACGGAATCAGCCCCAGCATTTT
-,TRBV7-9,12,TRBJ1-1,-,CASGQTNTEAFF,TGTGCCAGCGGACAAACAAACACTGAAGCTTTCTTT
-,TRBV19,14,TRBJ1-2,-,CASSIGPGERGYTF,TGTGCCAGTAGTATAGGACCGGGGGAGCGAGGCTACACCTTC
-,TRBV30,15,TRBJ1-3,-,CAWSLGAVSGNTIYF,TGTGCCTGGAGCTTGGGGGCAGTCTCTGGAAACACCATATATTTT
-,TRBV7-2,14,TRBJ2-7,TRBD1,CASSWGQLPYEQYF,TGTGCCAGCAGCTGGGGACAGCTACCCTACGAGCAGTACTTC
-,TRBV5-1,14,TRBJ2-3,TRBD2,CASSSGGAPDTQYF,TGCGCCAGCAGCTCGGGAGGAGCCCCAGATACGCAGTATTTT
-,TRBV6-2/TRBV6-3,15,TRBJ1-1,-,CASSYNLRVNTEAFF,TGTGCCAGCAGTTACAATCTCAGGGTGAACACTGAAGCTTTCTTT
-,TRBV11-2,17,TRBJ1-6,-,CASSLPVWGGPPSPLHF,TGTGCCAGCAGCTTGCCCGTGTGGGGGGGGCCACCATCACCCCTCCACTTT
-,TRBV24-1,12,TRBJ2-2,-,CATGTVTGELFF,TGTGCCACGGGGACTGTCACCGGGGAGCTGTTTTTT
-,TRBV3-1/TRBV3-2,15,TRBJ2-3,-,CASSLTATGTDTQYF,TGTGCCAGCAGCCTTACCGCCACAGGGACAGATACGCAGTATTTT
-,TRBV7-7,16,TRBJ2-1,TRBD2,CASYTGLAGDQNEQFF,TGTGCCAGCTATACCGGACTAGCGGGAGATCAGAATGAGCAGTTCTTC
-,TRBV12-3/TRBV12-4,13,TRBJ2-2,TRBD1,CATTGQVTGELFF,TGTGCCACTACGGGACAGGTCACCGGGGAGCTGTTTTTT
-,TRBV6-2/TRBV6-3,15,TRBJ2-7,-,CASSAPGHRSYEQYF,TGTGCCAGCAGTGCACCGGGACATAGGTCCTACGAGCAGTACTTC
-,TRBV6-1,16,TRBJ2-5,-,CASSERAGLYSETQYF,TGTGCCAGCAGTGAAAGGGCAGGGCTCTATTCGGAGACCCAGTACTTC
few,TRBV5-6,14,TRBJ1-3,-,CASSFFGQGNTIYF,TGTGCCAGCAGCTTCTTCGGACAGGGAAACACCATATATTTT
-,TRBV5-1,16,TRBJ2-2,TRBD2,CASSLGVSSGTGELFF,TGCGCCAGCAGCTTGGGGGTTTCTAGCGGGACCGGGGAGCTGTTTTTT
-,TRBV30,13,TRBJ2-1,TRBD2,CSFGTSGYNEQFF,TGTTCTTTCGGGACTAGCGGATACAATGAGCAGTTCTTC
-,TRBV2,14,TRBJ2-7,TRBD1,CATTKDRGYYEQYF,TGTGCCACCACGAAAGACAGGGGGTACTACGAGCAGTACTTC
-,TRBV9,13,TRBJ1-2,-,CASSVVSGGGYTF,TGTGCCAGCAGCGTAGTCTCGGGGGGTGGCTACACCTTC
-,TRBV28,16,TRBJ2-7,TRBD2,CASSPWSGTGEYEQYF,TGTGCCAGCAGTCCGTGGAGCGGGACCGGTGAATACGAGCAGTACTTC
-,TRBV5-3,24,TRBJ1-5,-,CARSSNVRPQYRVKTPYSNQPQHF,TGTGCCAGAAGCTCCAATGTACGTCCCCAGTACAGGGTTAAAACCCCGTATAGCAATCAGCCCCAGCATTTT
-,TRBV7-2,13,TRBJ2-7,-,CASSLYSGNEQYF,TGTGCCAGCAGCTTATACTCAGGGAACGAGCAGTACTTC
-,TRBV6-6,15,TRBJ2-7,TRBD2,CASSFGLAGGYEQYF,TGTGCCAGCAGTTTTGGACTAGCGGGGGGCTACGAGCAGTACTTC
-,TRBV15,18,TRBJ2-4,TRBD1,CATSRVIGQGIAKNIQYF,TGTGCCACCAGCAGAGTTATCGGACAGGGGATAGCCAAAAACATTCAGTACTTC
-,TRBV7-2,14,TRBJ1-4,-,CASSLRQGNEKLFF,TGTGCCAGCAGCTTGCGTCAGGGGAATGAAAAACTGTTTTTT
-,TRBV5-1,14,TRBJ1-4,-,CASSWGGANEKLFF,TGCGCCAGCAGCTGGGGGGGAGCTAATGAAAAACTGTTTTTT
-,TRBV6-2/TRBV6-3,17,TRBJ1-6,-,CASSTGSGGGYYSPLHF,TGTGCCAGCAGCACCGGGAGCGGCGGGGGTTATTATTCACCCCTCCACTTT
-,TRBV28,13,TRBJ1-1,-,CASSLLRGFEAFF,TGTGCCAGCAGTTTATTACGAGGGTTTGAAGCTTTCTTT
-,TRBV7-9,14,TRBJ2-7,TRBD2,CASSPGTSGEKWYF,TGTGCCAGCAGCCCAGGGACTAGCGGTGAGAAGTGGTACTTC
-,TRBV5-1,15,TRBJ2-7,TRBD2,CASSLSRLAGDEQYF,TGCGCCAGCAGCTTGAGCAGACTAGCGGGAGACGAGCAGTACTTC
-,TRBV7-2,13,TRBJ1-4,-,CASNPQGNEKLFF,TGTGCCAGCAACCCCCAGGGGAATGAAAAACTGTTTTTT
-,TRBV5-4,16,TRBJ2-2,-,CASSFFRGGSTGELFF,TGTGCCAGCAGCTTCTTTAGGGGGGGGTCCACCGGGGAGCTGTTTTTT
-,TRBV30,15,TRBJ1-5,TRBD1,CAWSSPGTGNQPQHF,TGTGCCTGGAGTTCCCCTGGGACAGGGAATCAGCCCCAGCATTTT
-,TRBV27,14,TRBJ1-3,-,CASSLRESGNTIYF,TGTGCCAGCAGTTTGAGGGAATCTGGAAACACCATATATTTT
-,TRBV11-3,13,TRBJ2-7,TRBD2,CASSLDFGGEQYF,TGTGCCAGCAGCTTAGATTTCGGGGGGGAGCAGTACTTC
-,TRBV18,17,TRBJ1-4,-,CASSPQSWATTNEKLFF,TGTGCCAGCTCACCACAGTCCTGGGCCACAACTAATGAAAAACTGTTTTTT
-,TRBV18,16,TRBJ1-3,TRBD1,CASSQGQGAIGNTIYF,TGTGCCAGCTCGCAGGGACAGGGGGCCATTGGAAACACCATATATTTT
-,TRBV5-1,15,TRBJ2-7,TRBD2,CASSWGPSGSYEQYF,TGCGCCAGCAGCTGGGGCCCTAGCGGGAGCTACGAGCAGTACTTC